This T cell receptor (beta chain) was sequenced during a study of graft-versus-host responses after intestinal transplantation. Study in general: Multivisceral, liver-intestinal, or isolated intestinal transplants were received by the recipients. General study findings and limits: In recipient marrow, GvH clones were found, and some appeared first in ileum or blood.

This clone was found once. Its specificity is unknown. Clones were read by immunoSEQ multiplex PCR, and TCRdb kept only the in-frame ones, dropping some. The sample shows about 120,000 clones, just under 95% of them seen only once. Germline V gene lookup returns CDR1 MNHEY and CDR2 SVGAGI. This CDR3 contains 13 residues. Trimming stripped 6 bases from V and 1 base from J, with 9 bases between. The specimen was unstimulated CD4+ T cells sorted from spleen or lymph node cells, collected before intestinal transplant. The TCR was taken from a human donor who received an intestinal transplant. V gene TRBV6-5 combines with J gene TRBJ1-1; TRBD1 might be the D (5 bases). The CDR3 loop is CASRTQGNTEAFF. The CDR3 DNA follows: TGTGCCAGCAGGACCCAGGGGAACACTGAAGCTTTCTTT.